This T cell receptor beta chain was captured in a study of CD8+ T cells in alopecia areata. General study findings and limits: During tofacitinib treatment, many expanded lesional clones remained in scalp and blood. Alopecia totalis/universalis scalp especially showed more expanded CD8+ clones than normal scalp.

CDR1 is SGHTA, CDR2 FQGNSA, per germline. Trimming removed 3 bases from V and 0 bases from J, with 8 bases in between. The length of the CDR3 is 14 residues. As to this clone: Its antigen is still unknown. A single base separates this from a much larger clone, so it may be a read error. Other DNA sequences of this sample code for an identical CDR3.

Treatment: oral pan-JAK inhibitor, 5-10 mg twice daily. It was cDNA, reverse transcribed from extracted RNA, that served as the sequencing template. This table comes from immunoSEQ multiplex PCR, and its TCRdb copy is limited to in-frame clones, with some not included. The table shows roughly 92,000 clones, with about three quarters occurring only once. The sequencing used CD8+ T cells sorted from blood, collected at week 44, from a patient treated with tofacitinib. The origin of this receptor is a human donor with alopecia areata. The chain recombines TRBV7-2 with TRBJ1-1, with D possibly being TRBD1 (6 bases). The CDR3 region is CASSFGQMNTEAFF. The CDR3 DNA reads TGTGCCAGCAGCTTTGGACAGATGAACACTGAAGCTTTCTTT.